Below, one T cell receptor beta chain is given with its context. Enrolled during active infection, Seattle patients were then followed longitudinally. The CDR3 runs to 15 residues. Per germline, CDR1 SGHRS and CDR2 YFSETQ. V lost 9 bases to trimming and J lost 0 bases, with 18 bases between them. Source study methods: Counts of nucleated cells, estimated from reference gene primer amplification, were obtained. Assay used: immunoSEQ multiplex PCR; TCRdb lists only in-frame clones, some missing. V, J and clone size are taken as reported in that table, and D and trimming were inferred from the DNA itself. The data contain around 190,000 clones, about 76% of them singletons. This sample was included in a study of blood T cell repertoires in COVID-19. Study context: From the United States, Italy and Spain came samples of acute and convalescent COVID-19. T cells, B-cell-depleted T cells, or PBMCs provided the cDNA or gDNA that served as material.

The sample comprised peripheral blood. This chain uses TRBV5-1 with TRBJ1-1; weak D call: TRBD1 (5 bases). The receptor was isolated from a woman aged 40-49 years with COVID-19, enrolled during active disease. This CDR3 reads CATSPGLNMNTEAFF. Here the CDR3 DNA reads TGCGCCACCTCACCGGGACTTAATATGAACACTGAAGCTTTCTTT. Complete variable domain (other parts from reference TRBV5-1 and TRBJ1-1): KAGVTQTPRYLIKTRGQQVTLSCSPISGHRSVSWYQQTPGQGLQFLFEYFSETQRNKGNFPGRFSGRQFSNSRSEMNVSTLELGDSALYLCATSPGLNMNTEAFFGQGTRLTVV.